The clone carrying this T cell receptor beta chain was recorded at least ten times. Its antigen is not known. This specimen comes from a study of shared clonotypes between healthy human individuals. Germline loops: CDR1 SGDLS, CDR2 YYNGEE. The V and J ends lost 0 bases and 0 bases respectively, with 22 bases between them. This CDR3 has 20 amino acids. Study-wide findings and caveats: Among non-shared clonotypes, generation probabilities were lower than among those shared by all four donors.

Assay used: immunoSEQ multiplex PCR; TCRdb lists only in-frame clones, some missing. The sample lists some 2.1 million clones, roughly 95% seen once, with 0.13% in the top ten. CD4+ cells were split into CD45RA+ naive and CD45RA-negative memory subsets. This receptor was obtained from a man between 18 and 29 years old in good health. Material for sequencing was naive CD4+ T cells sorted from blood. Regarding subset: CD45RA+ positively selected. This rearrangement joins TRBV9 to TRBJ1-5; D is uncertain. CDR3 sequence reads: CASSVAIYRVSKDSNQPQHF. The CDR3 coding sequence is TGTGCCAGCAGCGTAGCTATTTATCGTGTCAGCAAGGATAGCAATCAGCCCCAGCATTTT.